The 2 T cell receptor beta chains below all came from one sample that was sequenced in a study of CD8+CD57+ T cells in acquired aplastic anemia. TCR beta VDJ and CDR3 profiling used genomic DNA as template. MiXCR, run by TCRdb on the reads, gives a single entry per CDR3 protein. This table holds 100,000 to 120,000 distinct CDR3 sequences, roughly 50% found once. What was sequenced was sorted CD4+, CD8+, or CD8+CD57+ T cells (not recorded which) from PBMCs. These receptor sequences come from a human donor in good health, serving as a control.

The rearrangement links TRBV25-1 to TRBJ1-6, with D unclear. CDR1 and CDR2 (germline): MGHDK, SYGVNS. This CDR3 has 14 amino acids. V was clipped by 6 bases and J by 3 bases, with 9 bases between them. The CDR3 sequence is CASSVGYYNSPLHF. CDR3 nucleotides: TGTGCCAGCAGCGTAGGGTACTATAATTCACCCCTCCACTTT.

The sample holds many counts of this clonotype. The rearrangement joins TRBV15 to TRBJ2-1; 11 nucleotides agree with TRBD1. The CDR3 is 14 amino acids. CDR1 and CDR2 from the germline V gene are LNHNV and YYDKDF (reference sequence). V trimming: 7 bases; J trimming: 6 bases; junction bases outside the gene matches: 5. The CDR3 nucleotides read TGTGCCACCATCGGGACAGGGGGGAGCAATGAGCAGTTCTTC. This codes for CATIGTGGSNEQFF. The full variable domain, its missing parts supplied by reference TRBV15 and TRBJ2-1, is DAMVIQNPRYQVTQFGKPVTLSCSQTLNHNVMYWYQQKSSQAPKLLFHYYDKDFNNEADTPDNFQSRRPNTSFCFLDIRSPGLGDTAMYLCATIGTGGSNEQFFGPGTRLTVL.